The 7 T cell receptor beta chains given below trace back to one sample, sequenced in a study of T-cell reconstitution after alpha-beta-depleted transplantation in children. Molecular barcoding with unique molecular identifiers was used for the TCRbeta library. In TCRdb, the PCR reads were re-called with MiXCR into one record per CDR3 protein. The sample has 250,000 to 300,000 distinct CDR3 sequences, around 9.1% seen once. The input for sequencing was PBMCs, taken before TCRalphabeta/CD19-depleted stem cell transplant. The receptors here all came from a boy in the first two years of life with acute myeloid leukemia, due to receive a stem cell transplant.

In its sample, this clonotype was seen a few times. The V and J genes are TRBV12-3 or TRBV12-4 and TRBJ2-1, with D unclear. Trimming cost V 2 bases and J 0 bases, with 17 bases left between them. CDR3 length: 18 residues. CDR3 nucleotides: TGTGCCAGCAGTTTATCTCCCCCTCTCGCGTCCTCCTACAATGAGCAGTTCTTC. Protein sequence: CASSLSPPLASSYNEQFF.

This clonotype has only a few counts. The chain joins TRBV5-6 to TRBJ1-5; TRBD1 might be the D (5 bases). The CDR3 totals 15 residues. The V end was cut by 1 base, the J end by 5 bases, with 13 bases between. Germline V lookup: CDR1 SGHDT, CDR2 YYEEEE. CDR3 region: CASSLRGRPHQPQHF. The CDR3, as DNA: TGTGCCAGCAGCTTGAGGGGCAGACCGCATCAGCCCCAGCATTTT.

This rearrangement joins TRBV27 to TRBJ2-1; D unclear. Germline-derived CDR1 and CDR2 are MNHEY and SMNVEV (reference sequence). Trimming left V 10 bases short and J 3 bases short, with 16 bases between. The CDR3 extends over 14 amino acids. Here the CDR3 DNA reads TGTGCCACCGCACTACGGTCCGGCTACAATGAGCAGTTCTTC. Protein sequence: CATALRSGYNEQFF.

Ten or more counts support this clonotype. Written as DNA, the CDR3 is TGCAGCGTTGAAGAGGGGGCCGCGGGAGACGAGCAGTACTTC. Its protein is CSVEEGAAGDEQYF. The chain uses TRBV29-1 and TRBJ2-7; the D gene is possibly TRBD2 (7 bases). Germline CDR1 SQVTM, CDR2 ANQGSEA. With 0 bases removed from V and 5 bases from J, the gap between germline ends came to 14 bases. The CDR3 runs 14 residues.

This clonotype has ten or more counts. J is TRBJ2-1 and V is TRBV20-1; 13 nucleotides agree with TRBD2. The V segment lost 0 bases and the J segment 6 bases; nucleotides outside the gene matches: 5. The CDR3 contains 16 residues. Germline values: CDR1 DFQATT, CDR2 SNEGSKA (reference sequence). The chain's CDR3 is CSARDPGTSGANEQFF. For the CDR3, the DNA is TGCAGTGCTAGAGATCCCGGGACTAGCGGGGCCAATGAGCAGTTCTTC.

This clonotype was counted ten times or more. The chain employs TRBV24-1 and TRBJ2-7; 9 bases match TRBD1. Germline V gene data show CDR1 as KGHDR and CDR2 as SFDVKD. The V segment lost 5 bases and the J segment 5 bases; nucleotides outside the gene matches: 3. The length of the CDR3 is 13 residues. The DNA of the CDR3 is TGTGCCACCAGTGGCAGGACAGGGGACGAGCAGTACTTC. Its protein is CATSGRTGDEQYF.

V and J are TRBV29-1 and TRBJ1-2; D may be TRBD1 (6 bases). Trimming removed 4 bases at V and 4 bases at J, with 13 bases between. From germline, CDR1 is SQVTM and CDR2 ANQGSEA. The CDR3 spans 13 residues. The CDR3 region is CSVGTGRPYGYTF. As DNA, the CDR3 is TGCAGCGTTGGCACAGGGCGACCCTATGGCTACACCTTC. Filled out from reference TRBV29-1 and TRBJ1-2, the complete variable domain reads SAVISQKPSRDICQRGTSLTIQCQVDSQVTMMFWYRQQPGQSLTLIATANQGSEATYESGFVIDKFPISRPNLTFSTLTVSNMSPEDSSIYLCSVGTGRPYGYTFGSGTRLTVV.